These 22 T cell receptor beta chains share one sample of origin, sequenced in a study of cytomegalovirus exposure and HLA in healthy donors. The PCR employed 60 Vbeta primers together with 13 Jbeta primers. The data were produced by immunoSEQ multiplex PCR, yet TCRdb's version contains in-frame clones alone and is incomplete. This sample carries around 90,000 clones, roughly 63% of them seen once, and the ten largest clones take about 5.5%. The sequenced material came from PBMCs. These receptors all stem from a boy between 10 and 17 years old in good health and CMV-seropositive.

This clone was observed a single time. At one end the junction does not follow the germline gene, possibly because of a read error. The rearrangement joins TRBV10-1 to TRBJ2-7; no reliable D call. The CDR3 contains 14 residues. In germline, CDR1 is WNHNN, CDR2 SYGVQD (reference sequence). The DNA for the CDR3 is TGCGCGAGCACCCGCGGCCAGCTAGCCTACGAGCAGTACTTC. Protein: CASTRGQLAYEQYF.

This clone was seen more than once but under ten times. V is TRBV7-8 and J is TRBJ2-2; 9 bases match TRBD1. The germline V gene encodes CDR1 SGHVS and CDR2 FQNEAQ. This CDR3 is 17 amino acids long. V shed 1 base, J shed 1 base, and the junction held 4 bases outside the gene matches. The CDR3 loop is CASSLVPGQGNTGELFF. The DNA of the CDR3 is TGTGCCAGCAGCTTAGTTCCGGGACAGGGGAACACCGGGGAGCTGTTTTTT.

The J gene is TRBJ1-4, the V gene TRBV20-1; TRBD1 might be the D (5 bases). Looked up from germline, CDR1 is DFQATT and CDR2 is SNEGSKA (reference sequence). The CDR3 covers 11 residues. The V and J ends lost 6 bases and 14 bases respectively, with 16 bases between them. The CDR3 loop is CSAKTGVRLFF. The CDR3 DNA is TGCAGTGCCAAGACGGGGGTTCGGCTGTTTTTT.

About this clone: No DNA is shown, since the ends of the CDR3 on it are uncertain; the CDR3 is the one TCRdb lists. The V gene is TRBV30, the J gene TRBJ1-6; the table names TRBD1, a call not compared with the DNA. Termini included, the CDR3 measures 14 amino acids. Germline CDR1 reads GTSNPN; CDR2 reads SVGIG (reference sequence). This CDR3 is CAWAQGAPNSPLNF.

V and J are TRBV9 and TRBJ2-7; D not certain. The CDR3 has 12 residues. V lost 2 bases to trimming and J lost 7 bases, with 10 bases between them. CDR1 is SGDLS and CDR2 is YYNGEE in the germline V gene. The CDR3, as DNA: TGTGCCAGCAGCGTGTCAGGTGGTGAGCAGTACTTC. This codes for CASSVSGGEQYF.

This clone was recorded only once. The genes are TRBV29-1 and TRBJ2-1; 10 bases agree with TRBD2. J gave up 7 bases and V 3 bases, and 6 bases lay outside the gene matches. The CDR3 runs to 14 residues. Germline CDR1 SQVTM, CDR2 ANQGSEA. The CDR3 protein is CSVDLAGVVNEQFF. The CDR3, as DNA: TGCAGCGTTGATCTAGCGGGAGTGGTAAATGAGCAGTTCTTC.

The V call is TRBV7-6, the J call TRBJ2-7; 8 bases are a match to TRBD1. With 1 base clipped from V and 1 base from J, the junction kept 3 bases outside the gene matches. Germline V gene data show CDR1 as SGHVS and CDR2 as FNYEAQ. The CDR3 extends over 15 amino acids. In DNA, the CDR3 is TGTGCCAGCAGCTTAGGCAGGGGGCGATCCTACGAGCAGTACTTC. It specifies CASSLGRGRSYEQYF. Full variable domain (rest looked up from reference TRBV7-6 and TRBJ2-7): GAGVSQSPRYKVTKRGQDVALRCDPISGHVSLYWYRQALGQGPEFLTYFNYEAQQDKSGLPNDRFSAERPEGSISTLTIQRTEQRDSAMYRCASSLGRGRSYEQYFGPGTRLTVT.

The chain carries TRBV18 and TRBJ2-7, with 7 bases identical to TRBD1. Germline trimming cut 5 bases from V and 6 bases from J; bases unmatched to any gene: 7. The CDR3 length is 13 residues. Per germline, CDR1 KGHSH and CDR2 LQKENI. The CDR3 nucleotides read TGTGCCAGCTCATCTACAGGGGATGCCGAGCAGTACTTC. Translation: CASSSTGDAEQYF.

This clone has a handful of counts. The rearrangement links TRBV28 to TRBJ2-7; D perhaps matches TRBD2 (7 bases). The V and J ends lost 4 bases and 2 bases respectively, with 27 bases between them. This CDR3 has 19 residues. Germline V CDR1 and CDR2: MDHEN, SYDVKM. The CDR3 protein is CASSSESFLGGDTTYEQYF. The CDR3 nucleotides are TGTGCCAGCAGTTCCGAATCCTTCTTAGGGGGGGACACTACCTACGAGCAGTACTTC.

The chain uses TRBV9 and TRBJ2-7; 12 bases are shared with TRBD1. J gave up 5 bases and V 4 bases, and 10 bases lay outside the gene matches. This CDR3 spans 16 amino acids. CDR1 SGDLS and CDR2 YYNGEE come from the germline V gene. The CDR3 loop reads CASSPRRDRGRNEQYF. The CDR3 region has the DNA TGTGCCAGCAGCCCACGCCGGGACAGGGGGCGGAACGAGCAGTACTTC.

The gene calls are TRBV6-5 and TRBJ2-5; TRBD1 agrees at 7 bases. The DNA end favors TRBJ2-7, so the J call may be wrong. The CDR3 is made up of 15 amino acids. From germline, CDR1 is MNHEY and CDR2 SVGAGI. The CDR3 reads CASSRSGGRGYEQYF. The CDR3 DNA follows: TGTGCCAGCAGCAGATCAGGGGGTAGGGGGTACGAGCAGTACTTC.

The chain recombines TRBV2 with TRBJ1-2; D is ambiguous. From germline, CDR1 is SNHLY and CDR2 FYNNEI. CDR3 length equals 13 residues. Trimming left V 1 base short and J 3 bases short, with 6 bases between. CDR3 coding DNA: TGTGCCAGCAGTGAAGACTACTACTATGGCTACACCTTC. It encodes CASSEDYYYGYTF.

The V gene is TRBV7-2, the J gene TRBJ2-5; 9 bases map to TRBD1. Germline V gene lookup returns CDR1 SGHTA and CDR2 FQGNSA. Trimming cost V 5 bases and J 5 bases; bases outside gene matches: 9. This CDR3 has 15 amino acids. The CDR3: CASSRNRGRTETQYF. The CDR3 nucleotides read TGTGCCAGCAGCCGAAACAGGGGGCGCACGGAGACCCAGTACTTC.

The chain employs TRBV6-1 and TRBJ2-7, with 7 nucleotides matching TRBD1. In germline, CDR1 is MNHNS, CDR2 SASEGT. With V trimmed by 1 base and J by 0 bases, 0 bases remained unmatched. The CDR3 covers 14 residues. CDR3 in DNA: TGTGCCAGCAGTGAAGGGGACAGCTCCTACGAGCAGTACTTC. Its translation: CASSEGDSSYEQYF.

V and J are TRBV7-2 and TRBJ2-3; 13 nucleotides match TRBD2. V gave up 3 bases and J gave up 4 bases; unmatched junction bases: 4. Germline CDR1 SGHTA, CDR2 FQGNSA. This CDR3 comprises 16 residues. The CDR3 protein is CASSFTSGGAPDTQYF. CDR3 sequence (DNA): TGTGCCAGCAGCTTTACTAGCGGGGGGGCCCCAGATACGCAGTATTTT.

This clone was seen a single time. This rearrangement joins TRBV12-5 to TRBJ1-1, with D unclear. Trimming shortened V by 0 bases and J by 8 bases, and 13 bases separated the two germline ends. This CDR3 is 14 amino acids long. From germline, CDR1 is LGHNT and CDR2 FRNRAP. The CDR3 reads CASGLVTGEREAFF. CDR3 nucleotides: TGTGCTAGTGGTTTGGTAACTGGCGAGAGGGAAGCTTTCTTT.

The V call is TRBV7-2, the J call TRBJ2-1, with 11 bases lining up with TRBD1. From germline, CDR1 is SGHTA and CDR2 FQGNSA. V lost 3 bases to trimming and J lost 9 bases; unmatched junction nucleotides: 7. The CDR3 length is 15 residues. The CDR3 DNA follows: TGTGCCAGCAGCTTCACCGGGACAGGGGGAGGTGAGCAGTTCTTC. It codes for CASSFTGTGGGEQFF.

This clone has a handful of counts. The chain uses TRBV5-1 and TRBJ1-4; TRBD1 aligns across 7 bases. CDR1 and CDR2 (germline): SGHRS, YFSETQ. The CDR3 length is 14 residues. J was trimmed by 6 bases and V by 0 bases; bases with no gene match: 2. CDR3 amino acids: CASSLGQGDEKLFF. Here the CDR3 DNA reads TGCGCCAGCAGCTTGGGACAGGGAGATGAAAAACTGTTTTTT.

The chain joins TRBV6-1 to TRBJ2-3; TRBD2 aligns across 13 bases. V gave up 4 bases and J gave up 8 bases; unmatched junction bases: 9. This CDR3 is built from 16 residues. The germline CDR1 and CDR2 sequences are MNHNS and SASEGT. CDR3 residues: CASSGPGLAGFLTQYF. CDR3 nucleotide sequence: TGTGCCAGCAGTGGGCCGGGACTAGCGGGATTTCTTACGCAGTATTTT.

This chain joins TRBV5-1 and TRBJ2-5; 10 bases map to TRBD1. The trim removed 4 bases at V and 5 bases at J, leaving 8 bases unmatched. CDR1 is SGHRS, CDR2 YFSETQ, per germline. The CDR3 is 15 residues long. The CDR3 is CASSMGDRGTETQYF. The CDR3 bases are TGCGCCAGCAGCATGGGGGACAGGGGTACGGAGACCCAGTACTTC.

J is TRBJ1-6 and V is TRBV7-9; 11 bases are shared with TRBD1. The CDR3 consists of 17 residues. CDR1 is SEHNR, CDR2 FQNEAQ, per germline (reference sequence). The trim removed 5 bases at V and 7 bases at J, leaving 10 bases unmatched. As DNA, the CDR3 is TGTGCCAGCAGCCGGGACAGGGGGAGTGGTATCAATTCACCCCTCCACTTT. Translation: CASSRDRGSGINSPLHF. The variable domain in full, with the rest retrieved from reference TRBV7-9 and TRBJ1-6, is DTGVSQNPRHKITKRGQNVTFRCDPISEHNRLYWYRQTLGQGPEFLTYFQNEAQLEKSRLLSDRFSAERPKGSFSTLEIQRTEQGDSAMYLCASSRDRGSGINSPLHFGNGTRLTVT.

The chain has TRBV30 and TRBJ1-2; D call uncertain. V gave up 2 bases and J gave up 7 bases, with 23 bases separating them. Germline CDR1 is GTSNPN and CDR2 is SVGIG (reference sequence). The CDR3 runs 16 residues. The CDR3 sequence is CAWSPLPGYGESGYTF. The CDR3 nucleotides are TGTGCCTGGAGTCCTCTACCGGGCTACGGGGAGAGTGGCTACACCTTC.